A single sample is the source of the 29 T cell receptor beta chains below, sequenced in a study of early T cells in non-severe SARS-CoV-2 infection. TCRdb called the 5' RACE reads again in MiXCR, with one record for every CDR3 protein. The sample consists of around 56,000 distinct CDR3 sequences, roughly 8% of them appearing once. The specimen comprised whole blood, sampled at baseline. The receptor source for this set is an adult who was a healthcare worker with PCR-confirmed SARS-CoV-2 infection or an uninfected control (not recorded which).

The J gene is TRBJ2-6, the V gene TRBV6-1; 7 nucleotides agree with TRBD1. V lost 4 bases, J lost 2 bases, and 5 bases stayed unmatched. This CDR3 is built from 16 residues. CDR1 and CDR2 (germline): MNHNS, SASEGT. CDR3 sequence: CASSAVGGAGANVLTF. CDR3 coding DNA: TGTGCCAGCAGTGCCGTAGGGGGCGCTGGGGCCAACGTCCTGACTTTC.

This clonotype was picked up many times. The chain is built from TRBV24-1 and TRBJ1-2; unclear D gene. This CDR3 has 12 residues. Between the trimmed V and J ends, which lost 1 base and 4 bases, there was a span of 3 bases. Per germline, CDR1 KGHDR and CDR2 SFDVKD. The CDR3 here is CATSDFSYGYTF. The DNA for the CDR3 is TGTGCCACCAGTGATTTCTCCTATGGCTACACCTTC.

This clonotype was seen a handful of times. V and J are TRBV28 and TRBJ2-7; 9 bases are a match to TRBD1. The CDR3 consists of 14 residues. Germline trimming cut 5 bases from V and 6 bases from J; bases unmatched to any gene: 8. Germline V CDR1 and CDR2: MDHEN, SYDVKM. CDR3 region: CASSLRDRVSEQYF. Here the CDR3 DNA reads TGTGCCAGCAGTCTCCGGGACAGGGTTAGCGAGCAGTACTTC.

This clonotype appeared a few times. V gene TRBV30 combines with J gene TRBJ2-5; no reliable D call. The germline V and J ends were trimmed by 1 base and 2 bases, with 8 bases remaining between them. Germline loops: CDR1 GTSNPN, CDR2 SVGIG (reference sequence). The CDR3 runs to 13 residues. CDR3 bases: TGTGCCTGGAGTGGAACGGCACAAGAGACCCAGTACTTC. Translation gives CAWSGTAQETQYF. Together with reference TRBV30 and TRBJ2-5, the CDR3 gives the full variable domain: SQTIHQWPATLVQPVGSPLSLECTVEGTSNPNLYWYRQAAGRGLQLLFYSVGIGQISSEVPQNLSASRPQDRQFILSSKKLLLSDSGFYLCAWSGTAQETQYFGPGTRLLVL.

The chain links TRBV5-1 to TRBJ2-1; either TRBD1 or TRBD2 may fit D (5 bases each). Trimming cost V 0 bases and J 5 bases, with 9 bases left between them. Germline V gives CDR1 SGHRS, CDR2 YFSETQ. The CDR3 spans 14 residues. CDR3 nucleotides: TGCGCCAGCAGCTTGGGGGACGTTGACAATGAGCAGTTCTTC. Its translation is CASSLGDVDNEQFF. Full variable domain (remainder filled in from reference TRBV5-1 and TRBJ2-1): KAGVTQTPRYLIKTRGQQVTLSCSPISGHRSVSWYQQTPGQGLQFLFEYFSETQRNKGNFPGRFSGRQFSNSRSEMNVSTLELGDSALYLCASSLGDVDNEQFFGPGTRLTVL.

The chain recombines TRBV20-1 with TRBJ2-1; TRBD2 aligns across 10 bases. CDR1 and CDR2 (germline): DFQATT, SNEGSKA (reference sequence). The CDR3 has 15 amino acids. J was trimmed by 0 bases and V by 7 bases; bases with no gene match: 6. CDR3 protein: CSGTSGSSSYNEQFF. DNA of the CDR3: TGCAGTGGGACTAGCGGAAGTAGCTCCTACAATGAGCAGTTCTTC.

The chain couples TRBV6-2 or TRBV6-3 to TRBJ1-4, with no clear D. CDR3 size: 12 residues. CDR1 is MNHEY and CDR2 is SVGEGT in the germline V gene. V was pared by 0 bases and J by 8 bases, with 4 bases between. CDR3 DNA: TGTGCCAGCAGTTACTCGACCGAAAAACTGTTTTTT. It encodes CASSYSTEKLFF.

Written as DNA, the CDR3 is TGCAGCGTTGAAGGGTCCTACGAGCAGTACTTC. Translating gives CSVEGSYEQYF. This chain links TRBV29-1 with TRBJ2-7, with D unclear. The CDR3 spans 11 residues. Germline CDR1 reads SQVTM; CDR2 reads ANQGSEA. Between the trimmed V and J ends, which lost 1 base and 1 base, there was a span of 2 bases.

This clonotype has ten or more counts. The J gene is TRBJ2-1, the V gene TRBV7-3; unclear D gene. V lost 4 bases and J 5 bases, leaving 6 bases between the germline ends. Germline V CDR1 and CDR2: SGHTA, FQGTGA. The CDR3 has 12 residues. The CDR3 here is CASSSQNNEQFF. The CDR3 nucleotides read TGTGCCAGCAGCTCGCAAAACAATGAGCAGTTCTTC.

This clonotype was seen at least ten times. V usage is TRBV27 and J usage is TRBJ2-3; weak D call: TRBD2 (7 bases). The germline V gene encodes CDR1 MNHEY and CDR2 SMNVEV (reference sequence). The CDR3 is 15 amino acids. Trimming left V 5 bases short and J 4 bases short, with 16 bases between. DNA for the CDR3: TGTGCCAGCAGTAGAGTTGGAGGGGGGGCAGATACGCAGTATTTT. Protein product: CASSRVGGGADTQYF.

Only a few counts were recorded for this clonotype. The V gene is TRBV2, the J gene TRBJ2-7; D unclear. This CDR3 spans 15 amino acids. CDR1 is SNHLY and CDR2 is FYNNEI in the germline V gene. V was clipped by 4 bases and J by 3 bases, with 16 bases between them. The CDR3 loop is CASSVGPTTYYEQYF. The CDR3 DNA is TGTGCCAGCAGTGTCGGACCTACGACATACTACGAGCAGTACTTC.

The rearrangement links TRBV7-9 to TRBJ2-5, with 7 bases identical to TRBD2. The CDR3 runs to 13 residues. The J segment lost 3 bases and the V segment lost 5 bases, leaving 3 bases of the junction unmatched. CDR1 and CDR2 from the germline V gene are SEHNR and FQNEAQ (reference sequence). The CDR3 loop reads CASSPGGKETQYF. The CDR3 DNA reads TGTGCCAGCAGCCCCGGGGGGAAAGAGACCCAGTACTTC.

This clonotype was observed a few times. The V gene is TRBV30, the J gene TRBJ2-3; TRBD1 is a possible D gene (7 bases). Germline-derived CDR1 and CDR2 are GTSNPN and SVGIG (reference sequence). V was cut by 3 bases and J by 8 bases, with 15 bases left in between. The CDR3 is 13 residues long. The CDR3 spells CAWRGSQGGTQYF. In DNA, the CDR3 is TGTGCCTGGAGGGGCTCCCAGGGGGGTACGCAGTATTTT.

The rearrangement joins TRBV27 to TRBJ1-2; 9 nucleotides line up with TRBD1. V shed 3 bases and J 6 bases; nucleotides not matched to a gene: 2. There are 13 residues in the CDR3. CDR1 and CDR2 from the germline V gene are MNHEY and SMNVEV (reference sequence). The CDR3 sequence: CASSFRTGDGYTF. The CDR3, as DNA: TGTGCCAGCAGTTTTCGGACAGGGGATGGCTACACCTTC.

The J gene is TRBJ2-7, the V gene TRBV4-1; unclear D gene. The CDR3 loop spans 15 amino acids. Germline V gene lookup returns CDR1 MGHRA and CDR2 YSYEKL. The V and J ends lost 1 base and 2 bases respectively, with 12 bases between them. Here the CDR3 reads CASSQGVYPTYEQYF. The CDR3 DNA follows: TGCGCCAGCAGCCAAGGGGTCTACCCCACCTACGAGCAGTACTTC.

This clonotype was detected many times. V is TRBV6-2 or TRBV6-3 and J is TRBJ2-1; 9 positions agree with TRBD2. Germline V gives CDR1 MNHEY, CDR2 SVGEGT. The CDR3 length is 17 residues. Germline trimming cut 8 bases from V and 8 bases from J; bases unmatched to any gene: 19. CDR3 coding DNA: TGTGCCAGCCTGGGCCGGAGCGGGAGGACGATTTGGGATGAGCAGTTCTTC. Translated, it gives CASLGRSGRTIWDEQFF.

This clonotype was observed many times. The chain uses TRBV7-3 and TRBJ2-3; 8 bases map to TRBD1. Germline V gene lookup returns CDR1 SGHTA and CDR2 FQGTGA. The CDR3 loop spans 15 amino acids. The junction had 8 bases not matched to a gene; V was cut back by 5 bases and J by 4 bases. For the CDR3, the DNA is TGTGCCAGCAGCCAGCAGGGGGCCTTCGCAGATACGCAGTATTTT. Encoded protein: CASSQQGAFADTQYF.

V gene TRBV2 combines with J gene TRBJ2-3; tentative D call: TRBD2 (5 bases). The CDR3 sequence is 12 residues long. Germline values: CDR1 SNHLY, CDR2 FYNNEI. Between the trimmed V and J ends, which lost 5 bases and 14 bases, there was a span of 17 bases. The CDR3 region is CASSPRAGERYF. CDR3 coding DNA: TGTGCCAGCAGTCCCCGTGCGGGCGAACGGTATTTT. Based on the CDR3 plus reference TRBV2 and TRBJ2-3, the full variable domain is EPEVTQTPSHQVTQMGQEVILRCVPISNHLYFYWYRQILGQKVEFLVSFYNNEISEKSEIFDDQFSVERPDGSNFTLKIRSTKLEDSAMYFCASSPRAGERYFGPGTRLTVL.

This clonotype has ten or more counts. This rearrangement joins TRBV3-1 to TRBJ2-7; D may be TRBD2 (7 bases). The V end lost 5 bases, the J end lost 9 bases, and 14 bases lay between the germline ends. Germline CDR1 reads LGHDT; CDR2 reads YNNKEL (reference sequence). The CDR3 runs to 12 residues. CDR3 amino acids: CASSGGRGRQYF. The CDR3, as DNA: TGTGCCAGCAGCGGCGGGCGGGGGCGGCAGTACTTC.

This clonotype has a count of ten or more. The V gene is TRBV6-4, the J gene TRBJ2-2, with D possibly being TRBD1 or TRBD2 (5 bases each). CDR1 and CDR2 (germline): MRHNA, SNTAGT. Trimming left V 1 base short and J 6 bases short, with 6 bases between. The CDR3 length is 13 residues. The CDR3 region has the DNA TGTGCCAGCAGTGACTGGGGGTCCGGGGAGCTGTTTTTT. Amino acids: CASSDWGSGELFF.

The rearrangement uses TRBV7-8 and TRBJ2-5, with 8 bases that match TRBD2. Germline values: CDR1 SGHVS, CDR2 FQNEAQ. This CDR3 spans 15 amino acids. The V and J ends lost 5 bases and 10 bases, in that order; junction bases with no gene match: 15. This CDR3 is CASSGRLDREGDQYF. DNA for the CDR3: TGTGCCAGCAGCGGAAGACTAGACCGGGAGGGAGACCAGTACTTC.

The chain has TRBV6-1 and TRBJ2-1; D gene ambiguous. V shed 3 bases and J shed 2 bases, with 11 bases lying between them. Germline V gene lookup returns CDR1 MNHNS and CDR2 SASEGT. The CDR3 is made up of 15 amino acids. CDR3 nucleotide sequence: TGTGCCAGCAGTGACCTTTCGATCCCCTACAATGAGCAGTTCTTC. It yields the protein CASSDLSIPYNEQFF.

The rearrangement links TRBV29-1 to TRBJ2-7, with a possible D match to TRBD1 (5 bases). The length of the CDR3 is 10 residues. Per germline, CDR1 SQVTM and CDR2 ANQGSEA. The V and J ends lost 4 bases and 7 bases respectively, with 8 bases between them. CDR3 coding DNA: TGCAGCGTTGCGACAGAGGAGCAGTACTTC. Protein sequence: CSVATEEQYF.

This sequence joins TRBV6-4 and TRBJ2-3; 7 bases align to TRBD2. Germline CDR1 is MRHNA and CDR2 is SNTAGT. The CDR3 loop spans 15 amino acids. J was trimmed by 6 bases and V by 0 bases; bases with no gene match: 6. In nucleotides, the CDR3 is TGTGCCAGCAGTGACTCTGGACTAGGGGTGGATACGCAGTATTTT. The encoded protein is CASSDSGLGVDTQYF.

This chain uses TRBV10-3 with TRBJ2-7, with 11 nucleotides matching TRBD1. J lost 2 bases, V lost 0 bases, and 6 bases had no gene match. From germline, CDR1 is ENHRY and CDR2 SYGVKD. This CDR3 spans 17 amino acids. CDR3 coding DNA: TGTGCCATCAGTGAGTCGATACCGGGACAGGGGGCCTACGAGCAGTACTTC. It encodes CAISESIPGQGAYEQYF.

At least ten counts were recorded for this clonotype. The CDR3 coding sequence is TGCGCCAGCAGCCTTGGACGCTCTGTAGGCACAGATACGCAGTATTTT. It codes for CASSLGRSVGTDTQYF. The J gene is TRBJ2-3, the V gene TRBV5-1; D gene ambiguous. The CDR3 covers 16 residues. The V end lost 4 bases, the J end lost 1 base, and 16 bases lay between the germline ends. The germline V gene has CDR1 SGHRS and CDR2 YFSETQ.

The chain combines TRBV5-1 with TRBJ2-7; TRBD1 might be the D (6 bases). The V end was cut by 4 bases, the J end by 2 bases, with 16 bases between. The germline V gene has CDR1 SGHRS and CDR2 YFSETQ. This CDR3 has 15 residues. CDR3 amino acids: CASSRTGIQTYEQYF. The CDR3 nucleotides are TGCGCCAGCAGCCGTACAGGGATACAGACCTACGAGCAGTACTTC.

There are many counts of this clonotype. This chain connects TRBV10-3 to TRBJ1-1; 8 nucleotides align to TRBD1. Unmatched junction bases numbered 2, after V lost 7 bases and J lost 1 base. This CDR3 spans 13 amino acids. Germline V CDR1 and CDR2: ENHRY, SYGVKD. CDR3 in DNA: TGTGCCATCACCGGACAGGGGAACACTGAAGCTTTCTTT. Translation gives CAITGQGNTEAFF.

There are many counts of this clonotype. This CDR3 reads CSATGRGRLADTQYF. DNA for the CDR3: TGCAGTGCTACAGGGAGGGGGCGATTAGCAGATACGCAGTATTTT. This chain connects TRBV20-1 to TRBJ2-3; D is possibly TRBD1 or TRBD2 (7 bases each). The CDR3 is made up of 15 amino acids. Trimming stripped 4 bases from V and 4 bases from J, with 18 bases between. CDR1 and CDR2 from the germline V gene are DFQATT and SNEGSKA (reference sequence).